The 15 T cell receptor beta chains below were found in one sample sequenced in a study of blood T cell repertoires in COVID-19. Clones were sequenced by immunoSEQ multiplex PCR, and TCRdb holds only the in-frame ones, with some missing. The sample shows roughly 460,000 clones, about 90% of them seen only once. The sequenced material came from peripheral blood. These receptors were obtained from a man between 18 and 29 years old with COVID-19, enrolled during active disease.

This chain uses TRBV5-8 with TRBJ1-1; 7 bases map to TRBD1. V lost 3 bases to trimming and J lost 1 base; unmatched junction nucleotides: 3. Germline CDR1 reads SGHTS; CDR2 reads YDEGEE. The CDR3 runs 14 residues. CDR3 nucleotides: TGTGCCAGCAGCTCGGACAGGAGGAACACTGAAGCTTTCTTT. Its protein is CASSSDRRNTEAFF.

CDR3 sequence (DNA): TGTGCCAGCAGTTCCCCAGGGGAAAACACCATATATTTT. It translates to CASSSPGENTIYF. The chain has TRBV6-5 and TRBJ1-3; D possibly corresponds to TRBD1 (6 bases). CDR3 length: 13 residues. Trimming shortened V by 4 bases and J by 6 bases, and 10 bases separated the two germline ends. Germline V CDR1 and CDR2: MNHEY, SVGAGI.

Concerning this clone itself: Other DNA sequences in the same sample also yield this CDR3. The V and J genes are TRBV27 and TRBJ1-6, with TRBD1 matching over 9 bases. The CDR3 totals 15 residues. The V segment lost 6 bases and the J segment 7 bases; nucleotides outside the gene matches: 7. Germline V gene data show CDR1 as MNHEY and CDR2 as SMNVEV (reference sequence). This CDR3 is CASSLSGTGNSPLHF. The CDR3 nucleotides are TGTGCCAGCAGCCTCTCAGGGACAGGGAATTCACCCCTCCACTTT.

The chain is built from TRBV6-5 and TRBJ1-5, with a possible D match to TRBD1 (5 bases). CDR1 MNHEY and CDR2 SVGAGI come from the germline V gene. Between the trimmed V and J ends, which lost 8 bases and 4 bases, there was a span of 15 bases. The CDR3 runs to 14 residues. The chain's CDR3 is CASVRGTANQPQHF. The CDR3 DNA reads as TGTGCCAGCGTAAGGGGAACAGCAAATCAGCCCCAGCATTTT.

V and J are TRBV2 and TRBJ1-4; perhaps TRBD1 as D (6 bases). The CDR3 runs to 14 residues. Trimming took 1 base from V and 5 from J, leaving 8 bases between them. Looked up from germline, CDR1 is SNHLY and CDR2 is FYNNEI. The CDR3 loop is CASSEGGLNEKLFF. CDR3 in DNA: TGTGCCAGCAGTGAAGGGGGGCTCAATGAAAAACTGTTTTTT.

The CDR3 DNA follows: TGTGCCAGCAGCTTAAACCCGCTCCGGGACAGGGGACACGAGCAGTACTTC. This encodes CASSLNPLRDRGHEQYF. The chain couples TRBV11-2 to TRBJ2-7; 10 bases match TRBD1. Unmatched junction bases numbered 12, after V lost 2 bases and J lost 5 bases. CDR3 length: 17 residues. The germline gives CDR1 SGHAT, CDR2 FQNNGV.

This clone was recorded once. The rearrangement joins TRBV7-2 to TRBJ1-6; TRBD1 aligns across 8 bases. J was trimmed by 8 bases and V by 8 bases; bases with no gene match: 8. The CDR3 loop spans 14 amino acids. Per germline, CDR1 SGHTA and CDR2 FQGNSA. Written as DNA, the CDR3 is TGTGCCAGCGGCCCAGGGGGCAATTATTCACCCCTCCACTTT. Protein product: CASGPGGNYSPLHF.

This clone was found once. The rearrangement joins TRBV19 to TRBJ2-1; D is possibly TRBD1 (5 bases). Germline loops: CDR1 LNHDA, CDR2 SQIVND (reference sequence). V was clipped by 7 bases and J by 7 bases, with 23 bases between them. The CDR3 spans 16 residues. The DNA of the CDR3 is TGTGCCAGTACCGAACTTGGCGGACCCCCAGGGAATGAGCAGTTCTTC. As protein: CASTELGGPPGNEQFF.

The J gene is TRBJ2-2, the V gene TRBV3-1 (or the pseudogene TRBV3-2), with 12 bases identical to TRBD2. CDR3 size: 18 residues. Germline-derived CDR1 and CDR2 are LGHDT and YNNKEL (reference sequence). With 4 bases clipped from V and 1 base from J, the junction kept 7 bases outside the gene matches. The CDR3 protein is CASSRPGLAGGNTGELFF. The CDR3 DNA is TGTGCCAGCAGCCGACCGGGACTAGCGGGTGGGAACACCGGGGAGCTGTTTTTT.

The chain has TRBV5-1 and TRBJ1-2; 9 bases align to TRBD1. With V trimmed by 5 bases and J by 3 bases, 17 bases remained unmatched. The CDR3 has 18 amino acids. Germline V CDR1 and CDR2: SGHRS, YFSETQ. DNA of the CDR3: TGCGCCAGCAGAGTCCTCCCGACAGGGGGAGGAGTAGACTATGGCTACACCTTC. Translating it yields CASRVLPTGGGVDYGYTF. The variable domain in full, completed from reference TRBV5-1 and TRBJ1-2, reads KAGVTQTPRYLIKTRGQQVTLSCSPISGHRSVSWYQQTPGQGLQFLFEYFSETQRNKGNFPGRFSGRQFSNSRSEMNVSTLELGDSALYLCASRVLPTGGGVDYGYTFGSGTRLTVV.

The V gene is TRBV9, the J gene TRBJ2-1, with 12 positions matching TRBD2. CDR1 and CDR2 (germline): SGDLS, YYNGEE. After removal of 3 bases from V and 3 bases from J, the junction contained 10 bases not matched to a gene. The CDR3 has 18 amino acids. CDR3 region: CASSARPTSGSFYNEQFF. As DNA, the CDR3 is TGTGCCAGCAGCGCCCGTCCGACTAGCGGGAGTTTCTACAATGAGCAGTTCTTC.

The chain joins TRBV29-1 to TRBJ2-7; a weak D match, TRBD2 (6 bases). Germline V gene lookup returns CDR1 SQVTM and CDR2 ANQGSEA. Trimming took off 5 bases at V and 2 bases at J, with 16 bases between the two ends. This CDR3 is built from 14 residues. The CDR3 loop is CSVRRAGLTYEQYF. The CDR3 coding sequence is TGCAGCGTTAGGCGAGCGGGCCTTACCTACGAGCAGTACTTC.

The rearrangement uses TRBV6-5 and TRBJ1-6, with TRBD1 identical over 9 bases. Unmatched junction bases numbered 6, after V lost 2 bases and J lost 7 bases. CDR1 is MNHEY, CDR2 SVGAGI, per germline. The CDR3 covers 16 residues. The DNA for the CDR3 is TGTGCCAGCAGTTACGATACAGGGGGCAAAAATTCACCCCTCCACTTT. Translated: CASSYDTGGKNSPLHF.

The genes are TRBV5-1 and TRBJ1-4, with D perhaps TRBD1 (6 bases). The CDR3 length is 14 residues. Germline values: CDR1 SGHRS, CDR2 YFSETQ. V was shortened by 3 bases and J by 5 bases, with 11 bases between the two germline ends. Written as DNA, the CDR3 is TGCGCCAGCAGCTCCGGGGACACGAATGAAAAACTGTTTTTT. It translates to CASSSGDTNEKLFF.

This clone was detected many times. The CDR3 nucleotides read TGTGCCAGCAGTGAATTCCCCCACTACGAGCAGTACTTC. It translates to CASSEFPHYEQYF. The rearrangement uses TRBV25-1 and TRBJ2-7, with D hard to call. Trimming took 1 base from V and 3 from J, leaving 7 bases between them. Germline values: CDR1 MGHDK, CDR2 SYGVNS. This CDR3 region has 13 residues.